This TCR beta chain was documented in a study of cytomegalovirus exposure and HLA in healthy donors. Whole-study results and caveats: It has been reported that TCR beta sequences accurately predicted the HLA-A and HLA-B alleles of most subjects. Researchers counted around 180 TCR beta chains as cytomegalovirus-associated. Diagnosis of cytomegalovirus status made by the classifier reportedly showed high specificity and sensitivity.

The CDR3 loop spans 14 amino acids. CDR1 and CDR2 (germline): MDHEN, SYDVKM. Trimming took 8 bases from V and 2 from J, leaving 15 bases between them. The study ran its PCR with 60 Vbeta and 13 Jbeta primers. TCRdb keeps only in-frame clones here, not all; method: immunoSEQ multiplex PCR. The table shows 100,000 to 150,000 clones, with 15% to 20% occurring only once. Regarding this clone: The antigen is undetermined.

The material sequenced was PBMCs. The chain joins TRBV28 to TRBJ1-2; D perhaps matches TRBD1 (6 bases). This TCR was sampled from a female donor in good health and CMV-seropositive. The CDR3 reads CASSRGGANYGYTF. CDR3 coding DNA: TGTGCCAGCTCCCGAGGGGGTGCGAACTATGGCTACACCTTC.